This T cell receptor beta chain appears in the sequencing data of a study of T-cell memory formation after mild COVID-19. Broader study findings: Shrinking CD4+ clones were chiefly CM and EM; CD8+ ones were chiefly EMRA.

Via MiXCR, TCRdb re-called the 5' RACE reads, giving one row per CDR3 protein. The sample shows roughly 130,000 distinct CDR3 sequences, 15% to 20% of them seen only once. Germline CDR1 is MGHDK and CDR2 is SYGVNS. V lost 1 base and J lost 5, with 5 bases in between. This CDR3 is 12 amino acids long. A remark on this clonotype: The antigen remains unidentified.

The chain recombines TRBV25-1 with TRBJ2-5; D not resolved. The receptor was derived from an adult woman who had mild COVID-19 (a few samples of this study predate the infection). Cell type and time point are not known. The sequenced sample consisted of PBMCs or a T cell subset sorted from them (not recorded which). CDR3 protein: CASSELGETQYF. In DNA, the CDR3 is TGTGCCAGCAGTGAATTGGGCGAGACCCAGTACTTC.